The 28 T cell receptor beta chains in this list originate from one sample, sequenced in a study of blood T cells in healthy people across ages (dated by TCRdb to 2014 to 2015). Libraries came from 5' RACE. Sequencing was performed on an Illumina HiSeq 2500. A second PCR of about 7 to 12 cycles was performed with a sample-barcoded 5' primer and a J-beta primer mix. TCRdb reworked the public reads: Q25 trimming with fastp, MiXCR clone assembly, productive beta chains retained. For every CDR3 protein sequence, its rows merge into one entry that carries the most common genes and DNA. In this sample the table shows roughly 1,800,000 distinct CDR3 sequences, just under 50% of which occur a single time. Approximately 2.1% of the sample belongs to the ten largest clones. The sample was blood. These receptors all stem from a woman aged 40-49 years in good health.

This clonotype was detected only a few times. This chain connects TRBV4-2 to TRBJ2-3; D tentatively fits TRBD1 or TRBD2 (6 bases each). V lost 2 bases and J lost 3, with 15 bases in between. The germline CDR1 and CDR2 sequences are LGHNA and YNFKEQ. The CDR3 is 16 amino acids. The CDR3 reads CASSQYSGASTDTQYF. The CDR3 DNA is TGTGCCAGCAGCCAATACTCGGGGGCGTCAACAGATACGCAGTATTTT.

V gene TRBV13 combines with J gene TRBJ2-3; a weak D match, TRBD2 (5 bases). In germline, CDR1 is PRHDT, CDR2 FYEKMQ (reference sequence). Trimming removed 5 bases from V and 6 bases from J, with 21 bases in between. There are 16 residues in the CDR3. Here the CDR3 DNA reads TGTGCCAGCAGCGAGAAGGACGGTGGGGAGTCGGATACGCAGTATTTT. Protein sequence: CASSEKDGGESDTQYF.

The rearrangement links TRBV6-1 to TRBJ1-2, with a possible D match to TRBD1 (5 bases). Trimming pared 8 bases from V and 1 base from J, leaving 14 bases between. The CDR3 contains 14 residues. The germline V gene encodes CDR1 MNHNS and CDR2 SASEGT. CDR3 region: CASGRQGVNYGYTF. The CDR3 DNA sequence: TGTGCCAGCGGCCGCCAGGGCGTTAACTATGGCTACACCTTC.

The chain links TRBV7-9 to TRBJ2-5, with D uncertain. This CDR3 is 14 amino acids long. V was pared by 2 bases and J by 5 bases, with 12 bases between. In germline, CDR1 is SEHNR, CDR2 FQNEAQ (reference sequence). As DNA, the CDR3 is TGTGCCAGCAGCTTAAAAAGAGAGGTTGAGACCCAGTACTTC. Translating it yields CASSLKREVETQYF.

In DNA form, the CDR3 reads TGTGCCATCTTAGACAGGGGTAATTCACCCCTCCACTTT. This encodes CAILDRGNSPLHF. V usage is TRBV6-1 and J usage is TRBJ1-6, with 8 bases lining up with TRBD1. Germline loops: CDR1 MNHNS, CDR2 SASEGT. The V gene end was trimmed by 10 bases and the J gene end by 6 bases; junction bases not matched to a gene: 5. This CDR3 comprises 13 residues.

The CDR3 reads CASSVETVTDTQYF. CDR3 in DNA: TGCGCCAGCAGCGTGGAAACAGTCACAGATACGCAGTATTTT. The genes are TRBV5-1 and TRBJ2-3; D gene uncertain. The germline V gene encodes CDR1 SGHRS and CDR2 YFSETQ. The ends were cut back, 4 bases at V and 2 bases at J, with 11 bases in the middle. The CDR3 consists of 14 residues.

The chain uses TRBV20-1 and TRBJ2-5, with D possibly being TRBD2 (8 bases). The CDR3 has 16 residues. Deletions cut 1 base from V and 0 bases from J, with 15 bases between. Germline CDR1 is DFQATT and CDR2 is SNEGSKA (reference sequence). This chain's CDR3 is CSARAVAGQYQETQYF. The CDR3 DNA reads as TGCAGTGCTAGAGCGGTAGCGGGACAGTACCAAGAGACCCAGTACTTC.

CDR3 in DNA: TGCAGTGCCGCCCGTCCGGGACGGGATAATTCACCCCTCCACTTT. Translated, it gives CSAARPGRDNSPLHF. This chain uses TRBV20-1 with TRBJ1-6; TRBD1 is a possible D gene (5 bases). The CDR3 is made up of 15 amino acids. Trimming took off 6 bases at V and 5 bases at J, with 17 bases between the two ends. CDR1 is DFQATT, CDR2 SNEGSKA, per germline (reference sequence).

The sample holds a few counts of this clonotype. V and J are TRBV24-1 and TRBJ2-1; D is possibly TRBD1 or TRBD2 (6 bases each). This CDR3 has 11 residues. Germline lookup yields CDR1 KGHDR and CDR2 SFDVKD. V was cut by 7 bases and J by 8 bases, with 8 bases left in between. The CDR3: CATRRGDEQFF. The CDR3 DNA reads TGTGCCACCAGGAGGGGGGATGAGCAGTTCTTC.

The CDR3 sequence is CATSDPERVAETQYF. The DNA of the CDR3 is TGTGCCACCAGTGATCCGGAAAGGGTCGCTGAGACCCAGTACTTC. The chain is built from TRBV24-1 and TRBJ2-7; D not certain. The last part of the DNA fits TRBJ2-5 better; the J call may be wrong. The CDR3 contains 15 residues. CDR1 and CDR2 from the germline V gene are KGHDR and SFDVKD.

V gene TRBV28 combines with J gene TRBJ2-3; D remains ambiguous. The germline CDR1 and CDR2 sequences are MDHEN and SYDVKM. V gave up 5 bases and J gave up 10 bases, with 7 bases separating them. The CDR3 consists of 10 residues. Here the CDR3 DNA reads TGTGCCAGCAGTGGGAAAGCGCAGTATTTT. This encodes CASSGKAQYF.

The rearrangement uses TRBV10-3 and TRBJ1-3, with TRBD1 matching 9 bases. V lost 3 bases to trimming and J lost 4 bases; unmatched junction nucleotides: 4. Germline V gene lookup returns CDR1 ENHRY and CDR2 SYGVKD. This CDR3 has 15 amino acids. CDR3 protein: CAISDQDRGGNTIYF. For the CDR3, the DNA is TGTGCCATCAGTGATCAGGACAGGGGAGGAAACACCATATATTTT.

This sequence joins TRBV5-1 and TRBJ2-3, with TRBD1 matching over 7 bases. The V gene end was trimmed by 4 bases and the J gene end by 0 bases; junction bases not matched to a gene: 5. The CDR3 consists of 15 residues. The V gene's germline CDR1 is SGHRS and CDR2 YFSETQ. CDR3 nucleotides: TGCGCCAGCAGCGACTCGGGACAGAGCACAGATACGCAGTATTTT. Its protein is CASSDSGQSTDTQYF.

The chain carries TRBV6-6 and TRBJ1-6; D possibly corresponds to TRBD1 (6 bases). V was cut by 7 bases and J by 7 bases, with 17 bases left in between. Looked up from germline, CDR1 is MNHNY and CDR2 is SVGAGI (reference sequence). The CDR3 extends over 15 amino acids. The CDR3 DNA reads TGTGCCAGCACCTTCCAGGGGTCCCAGAATTCACCCCTCCACTTT. Its translation is CASTFQGSQNSPLHF.

The J gene is TRBJ2-5, the V gene TRBV7-9; D possibly corresponds to TRBD1 (6 bases). The V gene lost 5 bases and the J gene lost 10 bases, with 20 bases spanning the gap. This CDR3 contains 14 residues. Germline CDR1 and CDR2: SEHNR and FQNEAQ (reference sequence). The CDR3 loop is CASSPAGTRAGQYF. The CDR3 coding sequence is TGTGCCAGCAGCCCCGCTGGGACAAGGGCCGGCCAGTACTTC.

This clonotype was counted a single time. The CDR3 sequence is CATSDSDRANEKLFF. CDR3 nucleotide sequence: TGTGCCACCAGTGATTCGGACAGAGCTAATGAAAAACTGTTTTTT. The gene calls are TRBV24-1 and TRBJ1-4; D is perhaps TRBD1 (6 bases). The germline V gene has CDR1 KGHDR and CDR2 SFDVKD. The CDR3 runs to 15 residues. Trimming took off 2 bases at V and 3 bases at J, with 9 bases between the two ends.

The V gene is TRBV6-5, the J gene TRBJ1-5, with D perhaps TRBD1 (6 bases). With 7 bases removed from V and 5 bases from J, the gap between germline ends came to 12 bases. The CDR3 spans 13 residues. Germline lookup yields CDR1 MNHEY and CDR2 SVGAGI. The CDR3 is CASTGDKDQPQHF. For the CDR3, the DNA is TGTGCCAGCACCGGGGACAAGGATCAGCCCCAGCATTTT.

The chain has TRBV20-1 and TRBJ2-1; either TRBD1 or TRBD2 may fit D (5 bases each). The CDR3 contains 12 residues. Germline CDR1 is DFQATT and CDR2 is SNEGSKA (reference sequence). V lost 5 bases, J lost 6 bases, and 11 bases lay in between. The CDR3 spells CSARGIGNEQFF. DNA for the CDR3: TGCAGTGCTCGGGGCATCGGCAATGAGCAGTTCTTC.

The chain combines TRBV24-1 with TRBJ2-1; D is possibly TRBD1 or TRBD2 (5 bases each). The CDR3 length is 14 residues. V was clipped by 4 bases and J by 5 bases, with 11 bases between them. CDR1 is KGHDR, CDR2 SFDVKD, per germline. Here the CDR3 DNA reads TGTGCCACCAGTGAGGGACGGGGAAACAATGAGCAGTTCTTC. Translated: CATSEGRGNNEQFF.

The chain has TRBV5-6 and TRBJ2-5; D possibly corresponds to TRBD1 (6 bases). The J call may be faulty, since TRBJ2-7 better matches the DNA end. Per germline, CDR1 SGHDT and CDR2 YYEEEE. This CDR3 region has 16 residues. Here the CDR3 reads CASSLGVQGINYEQYF. Written as DNA, the CDR3 is TGTGCCAGCAGCTTGGGGGTACAGGGAATCAACTACGAGCAGTACTTC.

This chain uses TRBV28 with TRBJ2-7, with TRBD2 identical over 10 bases. CDR3 length equals 18 residues. Germline V gene sequence: CDR1 MDHEN, CDR2 SYDVKM. After removal of 4 bases from V and 4 bases from J, the junction contained 16 bases not matched to a gene. CDR3 in DNA: TGTGCCAGCAGTTCCCCTGGTAGCGGGGGGCCCCGCGATTACGAGCAGTACTTC. It yields the protein CASSSPGSGGPRDYEQYF.

The gene calls are TRBV30 and TRBJ1-2, with D maybe TRBD1 (5 bases). The CDR3 totals 15 residues. Trimming shortened V by 5 bases and J by 5 bases, and 21 bases separated the two germline ends. From germline, CDR1 is GTSNPN and CDR2 SVGIG (reference sequence). The CDR3 region has the DNA TGTGCCTGGGAAAACGGGACGTACAGTGTTTATGGCTACACCTTC. It is translated as CAWENGTYSVYGYTF.

This chain connects TRBV20-1 to TRBJ2-1; unclear D gene. CDR1 and CDR2 (germline): DFQATT, SNEGSKA (reference sequence). The CDR3 is 12 residues long. Trimming left V 4 bases short and J 13 bases short, with 17 bases between. CDR3 amino acids: CSAKDSLETQFF. For the CDR3, the DNA is TGCAGTGCTAAAGATAGCTTAGAGACCCAGTTCTTC.

The table lists this clonotype with a few counts. The J gene is TRBJ2-7, the V gene TRBV27; D not certain. The V end was cut by 3 bases, the J end by 5 bases, with 14 bases between. This CDR3 has 14 amino acids. The germline V gene has CDR1 MNHEY and CDR2 SMNVEV (reference sequence). The CDR3, as DNA: TGTGCCAGCAGTTTCGACTCGTTAAGCGACGAGCAGTACTTC. It codes for CASSFDSLSDEQYF.

V gene TRBV7-2 combines with J gene TRBJ2-3, with 9 bases matching TRBD1. This CDR3 spans 17 amino acids. Germline-derived CDR1 and CDR2 are SGHTA and FQGNSA. Unmatched junction bases numbered 6, after V lost 0 bases and J lost 2 bases. The CDR3 loop is CASSLAGTGFFTDTQYF. CDR3 sequence (DNA): TGTGCCAGCAGCTTAGCCGGGACAGGGTTCTTCACAGATACGCAGTATTTT.

In this sample, this clonotype turned up a few times. The CDR3 bases are TGCGCCAGCAGCCAAGAGGGGGCAGCGAACACTGAAGCTTTCTTT. Translating it yields CASSQEGAANTEAFF. The chain couples TRBV4-1 to TRBJ1-1; TRBD1 might be the D (6 bases). Trimming removed 0 bases at V and 1 base at J, with 9 bases between. CDR3 length equals 15 residues. Looked up from germline, CDR1 is MGHRA and CDR2 is YSYEKL.

This chain connects TRBV9 to TRBJ1-6; possibly TRBD1 for D (5 bases). The CDR3 extends over 15 amino acids. Germline V gene data show CDR1 as SGDLS and CDR2 as YYNGEE. V was cut by 0 bases and J by 5 bases, with 9 bases left in between. CDR3 DNA sequence: TGTGCCAGCAGCGTAGAGGCGGGGCATAATTCACCCCTCCACTTT. This encodes CASSVEAGHNSPLHF.

This clonotype was seen only a few times. The rearrangement uses TRBV18 and TRBJ1-4, with no clear D. V lost 6 bases to trimming and J lost 0 bases, with 11 bases between them. This CDR3 contains 15 residues. In germline, CDR1 is KGHSH, CDR2 LQKENI. The CDR3 DNA follows: TGTGCCAGCTCCCCCACGCGCTCAACTAATGAAAAACTGTTTTTT. The encoded protein is CASSPTRSTNEKLFF.